This record looks at one T cell receptor (beta chain) sequence and its context. This clone was recorded a few times. Its antigen specificity is not known. Within one base of it there is no much larger clone, and no base qualities were kept. Inclusion was restricted to participants for whom at least one PBMC sample before ART initiation and at least two post-ART samples were available. Treatment was received in the United States of America by all participants with HIV. Cryopreserved samples of about 1-10 million PBMC were thawed and washed before DNA extraction. At the time of the earliest PBMC sample, participants with HIV were aged between roughly 20 and 55 years. PBMC samples from each participant spanned 1-4 timepoints before ART initiation and 2-8 timepoints after ART initiation, with a median of 7 samples. For every participant, serial HIV viral load, CD4+ T-cell count, ART history and demographic data were obtained. Using a Qiagen kit on a QIAcube, genomic DNA was extracted from unsorted PBMC, with samples processed in batches of 12.

The sample originates from a study of long-term antiretroviral therapy in people with HIV (dated by TCRdb to about 2022). Background for the entire study: Collection of the earliest samples took place about a decade ahead of the 2015 WHO recommendation for immediate ART, at a time when ART was typically delayed until CD4 counts fell. Among the 30 or so participants with HIV, eleven were female. No cross-contamination during QIAcube processing was shown when test extractions of a monoclonal T-cell line were performed alongside a few dozen polyclonal samples. From 30 to 35 adults with confirmed HIV infection, the cohort provided 150 to 200 cryopreserved PBMC samples, gathered serially across a mean of about six years (range 1-12). Whether ART initiation and durable HIV suppression were associated with changes in peripheral blood TRB repertoire composition and diversity was tested in a retrospective serial study. What the research found in general, with its limitations: The samples span the years 2004 to 2017, and the ART regimens used at that time may not be as effective as current regimens. A significant increase in TRB diversity was found to be associated with ART initiation, although TRB diversity was observed to remain significantly below that of transplant donor controls even after long-term ART. Unsorted PBMC were profiled instead of sorted CD4+ and CD8+ T cells because pre-ART samples had limited cell numbers. Compared with controls, HIV repertoires had narrower CDR3 length ranges, and the network structure pointed to an antigen-experienced repertoire that shifted only slightly toward naive after ART. Because PBMC availability was limited, only the TCR beta chain was sequenced, with no alpha chain pairing. Inferences about post-ART repertoire changes were limited because no data were available on ART adherence, viral resistance or therapy changes. Expanded TRB clones identified before ART initiation dominated the repertoire across all time points, though the dominance fluctuated and decreased in many PLHIV after ART.

In the germline V gene, CDR1 corresponds to SNHLY and CDR2 to FYNNEI. Taken from cysteine to phenylalanine, the CDR3 has 13 residues. Of the read, only the CDR3 DNA is kept; its 39 bases are in frame from base 1. V loses 6 bases, J loses 9 bases, and the germline ends lie 12 bases apart. The immunoSEQ hsTCRB v3.0 assay was used at survey level resolution to sequence the TRB variable region. The targeted TRB sequencing depth was roughly 35,000-50,000 T-cell genomes per sample. An Illumina MiSeq with a v3 150-cycle kit was used to sequence the pooled TRB libraries. As for the original processing: Repertoire analysis was run in R within a reproducible Nextflow workflow that covered QC, data transformation and analysis. LymphoSeq2, an R package for AIRR-Seq data exploration, was used to implement custom analyses. After excluding a few samples that yielded fewer than 5000 total TRB sequences, some 180 HIV repertoires remained for analysis. Among the roughly 190 retained HIV repertoires, 59 were collected before ART initiation and 129 were collected after ART initiation. Repertoires were downsampled to 5000 TRB nucleotide sequences, and summary statistics were averaged over 100 downsampling iterations. The analysis kept only TRB sequences whose CDR3 regions were at least seven amino acids long. Diversity was measured with a Shannon entropy-derived clonality score and the Gini coefficient. In repertoire networks, the top 5000 CDR3 amino acid sequences were linked whenever an edit distance of one separated two sequences. GLIPH2 predicted antigen specificity groups and MHC restriction for TRB CDR3 amino acid sequences. To flag known CMV, EBV, HIV or tissue antigen associations, CDR3 amino acid sequences were matched against VDJdb and McPAS-TCR. Pre-ART, post-ART and control groups were compared with Wilcoxon signed-rank tests and Holm-Bonferroni correction. Here the immuneACCESS table is served through TCRdb, limited to in-frame sequences with V and J called. Missing clones are a known gap in these copies; in checked studies unresolved V genes cover under half, and the rest lacks a known reason. V, J and clone size reflect that table, while D and trimming were determined from the DNA. This sample lists 18,000 or so clones; approximately 92% were detected once. The top ten hold about 9.1% of the sample.

Sample: unsorted PBMCs, taken 4.2 years after starting antiretroviral therapy. The V and J genes are TRBV2 and TRBJ1-6, and perhaps TRBD1 as D gene, on 5 matching bases. The source is a man aged 45-65 years with HIV. The CDR3 sequence is CASRLDSGSPLHF. The nucleotides read TGTGCCAGCAGACTCGACAGCGGTTCACCCCTCCACTTT. Where the CDR3 stops, the reference TRBV2 and TRBJ1-6 genes take over; the full variable domain is EPEVTQTPSHQVTQMGQEVILRCVPISNHLYFYWYRQILGQKVEFLVSFYNNEISEKSEIFDDQFSVERPDGSNFTLKIRSTKLEDSAMYFCASRLDSGSPLHFGNGTRLTVT.